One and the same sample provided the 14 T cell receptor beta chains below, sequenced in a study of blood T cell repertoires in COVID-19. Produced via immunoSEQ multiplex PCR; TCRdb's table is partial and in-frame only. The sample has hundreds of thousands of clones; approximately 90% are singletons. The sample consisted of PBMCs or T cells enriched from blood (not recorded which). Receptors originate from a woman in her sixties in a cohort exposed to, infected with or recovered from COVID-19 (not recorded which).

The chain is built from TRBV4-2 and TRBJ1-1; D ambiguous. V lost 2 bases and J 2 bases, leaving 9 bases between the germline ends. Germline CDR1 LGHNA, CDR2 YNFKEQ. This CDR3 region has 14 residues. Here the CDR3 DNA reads TGTGCCAGCAGCCAAAGTCGGGGTAACACTGAAGCTTTCTTT. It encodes CASSQSRGNTEAFF.

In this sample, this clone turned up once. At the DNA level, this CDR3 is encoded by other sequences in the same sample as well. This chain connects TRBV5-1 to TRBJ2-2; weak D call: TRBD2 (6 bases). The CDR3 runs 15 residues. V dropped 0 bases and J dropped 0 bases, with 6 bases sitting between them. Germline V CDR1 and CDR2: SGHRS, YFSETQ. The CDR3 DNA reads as TGCGCCAGCAGCTTGGGCGGGACGAACACCGGGGAGCTGTTTTTT. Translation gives CASSLGGTNTGELFF.

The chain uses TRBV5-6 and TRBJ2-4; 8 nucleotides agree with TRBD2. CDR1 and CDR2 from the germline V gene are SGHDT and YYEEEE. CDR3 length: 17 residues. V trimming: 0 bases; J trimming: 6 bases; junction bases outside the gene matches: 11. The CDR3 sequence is CASSLAREGRAGNIQYF. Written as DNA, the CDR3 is TGTGCCAGCAGCTTGGCCCGGGAGGGCAGAGCGGGAAACATTCAGTACTTC.

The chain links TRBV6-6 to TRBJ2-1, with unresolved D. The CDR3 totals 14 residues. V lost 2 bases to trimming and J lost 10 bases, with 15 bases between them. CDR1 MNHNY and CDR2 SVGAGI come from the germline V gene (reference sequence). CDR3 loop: CASSYRLDNPEQFF. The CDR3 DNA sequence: TGTGCCAGCAGTTACCGCCTTGACAATCCCGAGCAGTTCTTC.

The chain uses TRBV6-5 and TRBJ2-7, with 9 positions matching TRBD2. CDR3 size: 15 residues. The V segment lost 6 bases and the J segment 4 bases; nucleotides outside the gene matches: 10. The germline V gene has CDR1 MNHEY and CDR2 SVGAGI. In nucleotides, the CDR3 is TGTGCCAGCAGAGGGGGACTAGCCCGGGGATACGAGCAGTACTTC. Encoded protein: CASRGGLARGYEQYF.

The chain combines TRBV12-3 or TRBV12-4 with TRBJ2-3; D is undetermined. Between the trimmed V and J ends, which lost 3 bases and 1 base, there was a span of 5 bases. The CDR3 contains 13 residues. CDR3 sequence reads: CASSFEGTDTQYF. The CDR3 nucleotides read TGTGCCAGCAGTTTTGAGGGCACAGATACGCAGTATTTT.

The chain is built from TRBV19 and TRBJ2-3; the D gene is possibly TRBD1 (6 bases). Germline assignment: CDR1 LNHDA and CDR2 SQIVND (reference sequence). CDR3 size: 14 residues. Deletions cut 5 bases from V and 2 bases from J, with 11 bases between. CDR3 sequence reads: CASSVQGDTDTQYF. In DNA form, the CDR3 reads TGTGCCAGTAGTGTACAGGGAGACACAGATACGCAGTATTTT.

DNA for the CDR3: TGTGCCAGCAGCAAAGATGGGACAGGGGACAATCAGCCCCAGCATTTT. As protein: CASSKDGTGDNQPQHF. This chain joins TRBV21-1 and TRBJ1-5; the table's D call of TRBD1 was not tested on the DNA. TRBV21-1 is an annotated pseudogene. This CDR3 contains 16 residues.

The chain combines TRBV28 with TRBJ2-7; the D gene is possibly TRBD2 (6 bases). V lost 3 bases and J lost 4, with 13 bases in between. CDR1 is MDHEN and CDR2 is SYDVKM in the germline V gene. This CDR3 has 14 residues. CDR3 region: CASSLSAGRYEQYF. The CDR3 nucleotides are TGTGCCAGCAGTTTGTCGGCGGGGAGGTACGAGCAGTACTTC.

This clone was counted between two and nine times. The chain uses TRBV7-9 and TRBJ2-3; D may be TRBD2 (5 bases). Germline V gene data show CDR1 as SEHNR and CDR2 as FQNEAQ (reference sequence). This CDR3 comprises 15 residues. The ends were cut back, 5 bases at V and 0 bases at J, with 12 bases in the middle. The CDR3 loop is CASSPPGISTDTQYF. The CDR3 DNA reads TGTGCCAGCAGCCCCCCCGGGATTAGCACAGATACGCAGTATTTT.

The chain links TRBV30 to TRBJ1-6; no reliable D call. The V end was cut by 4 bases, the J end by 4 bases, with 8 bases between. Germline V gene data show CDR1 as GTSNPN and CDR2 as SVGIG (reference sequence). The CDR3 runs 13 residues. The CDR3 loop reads CAWIAGYNSPLHF. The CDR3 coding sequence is TGTGCCTGGATTGCGGGTTATAATTCACCCCTCCACTTT.

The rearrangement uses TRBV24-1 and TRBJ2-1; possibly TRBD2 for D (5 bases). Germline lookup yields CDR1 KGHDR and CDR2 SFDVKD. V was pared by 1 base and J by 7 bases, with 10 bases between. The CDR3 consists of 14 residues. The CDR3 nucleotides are TGTGCCACCAGTGATTTTTTTGGGGAGAATGAGCAGTTCTTC. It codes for CATSDFFGENEQFF.

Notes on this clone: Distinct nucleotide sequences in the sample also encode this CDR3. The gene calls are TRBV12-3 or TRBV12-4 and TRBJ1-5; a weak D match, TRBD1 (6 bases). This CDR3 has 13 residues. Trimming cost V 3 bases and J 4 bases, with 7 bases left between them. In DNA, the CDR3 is TGTGCCAGCAGTTTCCAGGGGAATCAGCCCCAGCATTTT. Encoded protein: CASSFQGNQPQHF.

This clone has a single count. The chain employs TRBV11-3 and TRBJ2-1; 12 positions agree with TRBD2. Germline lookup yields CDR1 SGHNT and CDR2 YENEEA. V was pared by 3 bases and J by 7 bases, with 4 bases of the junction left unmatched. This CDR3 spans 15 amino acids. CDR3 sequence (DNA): TGTGCCAGCAGCTTTACTAGCGGGAGGAGAAATGAGCAGTTCTTC. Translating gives CASSFTSGRRNEQFF.